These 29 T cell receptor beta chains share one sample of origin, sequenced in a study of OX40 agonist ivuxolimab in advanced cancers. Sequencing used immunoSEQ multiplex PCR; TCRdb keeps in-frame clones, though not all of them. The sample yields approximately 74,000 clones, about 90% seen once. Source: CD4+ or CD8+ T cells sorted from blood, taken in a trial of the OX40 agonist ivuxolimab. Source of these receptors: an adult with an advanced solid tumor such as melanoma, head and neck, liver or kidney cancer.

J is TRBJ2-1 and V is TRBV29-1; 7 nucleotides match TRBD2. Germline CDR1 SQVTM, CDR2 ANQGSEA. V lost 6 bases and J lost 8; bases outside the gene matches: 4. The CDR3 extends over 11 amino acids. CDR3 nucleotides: TGCAGCGTGGCGGGGGTACATGAGCAGTTCTTC. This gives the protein CSVAGVHEQFF.

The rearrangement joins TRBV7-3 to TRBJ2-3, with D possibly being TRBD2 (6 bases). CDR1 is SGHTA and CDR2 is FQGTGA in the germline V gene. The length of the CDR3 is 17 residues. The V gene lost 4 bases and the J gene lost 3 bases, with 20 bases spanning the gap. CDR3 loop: CASSSILGAAGTDTQYF. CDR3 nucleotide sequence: TGTGCCAGCAGCTCGATCCTTGGAGCGGCGGGGACAGATACGCAGTATTTT.

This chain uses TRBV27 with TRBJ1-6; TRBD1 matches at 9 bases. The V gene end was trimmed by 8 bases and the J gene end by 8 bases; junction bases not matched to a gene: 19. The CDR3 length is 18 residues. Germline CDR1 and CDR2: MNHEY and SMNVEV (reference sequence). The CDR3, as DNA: TGTGCCAGCCAACCGACAGGGGGTGTGAGCAGAAGCCATTCACCCCTCCACTTT. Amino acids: CASQPTGGVSRSHSPLHF.

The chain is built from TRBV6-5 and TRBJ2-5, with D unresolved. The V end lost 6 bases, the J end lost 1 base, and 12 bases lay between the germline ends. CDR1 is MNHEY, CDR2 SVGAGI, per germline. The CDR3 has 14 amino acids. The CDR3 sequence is CASSLVATQETQYF. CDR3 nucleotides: TGTGCCAGCAGCCTTGTGGCGACCCAAGAGACCCAGTACTTC.

The CDR3 loop is CAWSLTVRLSGELFF. In DNA form, the CDR3 reads TGTGCCTGGAGTTTAACGGTCAGGCTTTCCGGGGAGCTGTTTTTT. The chain employs TRBV30 and TRBJ2-2; no reliable D call. V was shortened by 2 bases and J by 6 bases, with 16 bases between the two germline ends. The germline V gene encodes CDR1 GTSNPN and CDR2 SVGIG (reference sequence). This CDR3 has 15 residues.

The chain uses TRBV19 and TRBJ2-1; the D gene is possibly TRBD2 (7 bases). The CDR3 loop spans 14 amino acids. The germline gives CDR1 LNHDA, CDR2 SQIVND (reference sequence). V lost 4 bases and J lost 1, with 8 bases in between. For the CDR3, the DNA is TGTGCCAGTAGTAAGGGGGGGTCCTACAATGAGCAGTTCTTC. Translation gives CASSKGGSYNEQFF. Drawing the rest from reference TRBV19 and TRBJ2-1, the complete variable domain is DGGITQSPKYLFRKEGQNVTLSCEQNLNHDAMYWYRQDPGQGLRLIYYSQIVNDFQKGDIAEGYSVSREKKESFPLTVTSAQKNPTAFYLCASSKGGSYNEQFFGPGTRLTVL.

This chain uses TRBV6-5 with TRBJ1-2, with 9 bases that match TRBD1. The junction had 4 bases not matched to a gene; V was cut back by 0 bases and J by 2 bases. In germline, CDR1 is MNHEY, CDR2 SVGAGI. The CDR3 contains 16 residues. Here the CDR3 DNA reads TGTGCCAGCAGTTACTCAATGGGACAGGGAAACTATGGCTACACCTTC. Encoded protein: CASSYSMGQGNYGYTF.

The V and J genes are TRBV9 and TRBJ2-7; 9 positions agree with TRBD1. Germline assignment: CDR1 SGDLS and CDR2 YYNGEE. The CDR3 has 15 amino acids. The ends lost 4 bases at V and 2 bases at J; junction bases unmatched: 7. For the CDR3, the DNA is TGTGCCAGCAGCCGCGGACAGGGGAGGACCTACGAGCAGTACTTC. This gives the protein CASSRGQGRTYEQYF.

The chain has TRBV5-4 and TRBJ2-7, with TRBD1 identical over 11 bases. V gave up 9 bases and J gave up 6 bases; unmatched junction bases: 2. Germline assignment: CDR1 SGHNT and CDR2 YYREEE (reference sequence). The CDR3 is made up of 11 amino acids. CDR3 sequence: CANGQGAEQYF. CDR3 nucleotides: TGTGCCAACGGACAGGGGGCCGAGCAGTACTTC. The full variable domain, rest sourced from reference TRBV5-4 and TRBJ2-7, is ETGVTQSPTHLIKTRGQQVTLRCSSQSGHNTVSWYQQALGQGPQFIFQYYREEENGRGNFPPRFSGLQFPNYSSELNVNALELDDSALYLCANGQGAEQYFGPGTRLTVT.

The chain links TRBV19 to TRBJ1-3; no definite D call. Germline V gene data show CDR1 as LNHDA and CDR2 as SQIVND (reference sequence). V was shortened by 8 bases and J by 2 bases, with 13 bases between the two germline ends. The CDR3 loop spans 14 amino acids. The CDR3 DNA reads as TGTGCCAGTGAAAGAGGTTATACTGGAAACACCATATATTTT. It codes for CASERGYTGNTIYF.

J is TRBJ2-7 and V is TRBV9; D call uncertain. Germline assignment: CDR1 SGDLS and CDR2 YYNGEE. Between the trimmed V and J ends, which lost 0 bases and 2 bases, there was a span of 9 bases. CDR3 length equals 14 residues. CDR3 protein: CASSVGRSAYEQYF. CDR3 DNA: TGTGCCAGCAGCGTAGGTAGGTCCGCCTACGAGCAGTACTTC.

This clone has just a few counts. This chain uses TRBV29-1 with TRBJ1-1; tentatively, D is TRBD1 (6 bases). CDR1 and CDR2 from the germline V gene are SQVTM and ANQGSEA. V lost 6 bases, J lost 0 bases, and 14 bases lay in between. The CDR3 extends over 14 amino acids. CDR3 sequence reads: CSVFKTGMNTEAFF. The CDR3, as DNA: TGCAGCGTCTTCAAGACAGGTATGAACACTGAAGCTTTCTTT.

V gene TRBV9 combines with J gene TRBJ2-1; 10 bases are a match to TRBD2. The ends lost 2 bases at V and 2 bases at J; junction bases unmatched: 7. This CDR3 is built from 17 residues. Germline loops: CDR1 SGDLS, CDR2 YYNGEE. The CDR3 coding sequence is TGTGCCAGCAGCGTGGCTAGCGGGAGTATCACCTACAATGAGCAGTTCTTC. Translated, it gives CASSVASGSITYNEQFF.

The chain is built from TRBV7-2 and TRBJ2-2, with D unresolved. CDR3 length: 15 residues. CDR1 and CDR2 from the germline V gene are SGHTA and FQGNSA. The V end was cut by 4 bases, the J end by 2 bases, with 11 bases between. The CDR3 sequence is CASSSPLPNTGELFF. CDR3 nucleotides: TGTGCCAGCAGCTCCCCTCTCCCTAACACCGGGGAGCTGTTTTTT.

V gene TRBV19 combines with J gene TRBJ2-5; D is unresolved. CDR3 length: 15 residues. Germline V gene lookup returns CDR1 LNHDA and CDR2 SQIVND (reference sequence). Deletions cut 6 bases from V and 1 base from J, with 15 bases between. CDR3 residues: CASSPWASFQETQYF. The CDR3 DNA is TGTGCCAGTAGCCCGTGGGCAAGTTTCCAAGAGACCCAGTACTTC.

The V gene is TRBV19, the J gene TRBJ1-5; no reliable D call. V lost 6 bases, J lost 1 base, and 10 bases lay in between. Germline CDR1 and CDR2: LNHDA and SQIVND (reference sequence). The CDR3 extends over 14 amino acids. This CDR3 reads CASSEGGSNQPQHF. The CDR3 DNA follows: TGTGCCAGTAGCGAAGGAGGGAGCAATCAGCCCCAGCATTTT.

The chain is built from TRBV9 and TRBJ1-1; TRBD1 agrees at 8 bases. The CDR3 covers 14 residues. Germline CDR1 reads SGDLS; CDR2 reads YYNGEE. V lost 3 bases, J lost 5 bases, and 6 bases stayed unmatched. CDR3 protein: CASSAGGAGTEAFF. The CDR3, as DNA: TGTGCCAGCAGCGCAGGGGGCGCAGGGACTGAAGCTTTCTTT.

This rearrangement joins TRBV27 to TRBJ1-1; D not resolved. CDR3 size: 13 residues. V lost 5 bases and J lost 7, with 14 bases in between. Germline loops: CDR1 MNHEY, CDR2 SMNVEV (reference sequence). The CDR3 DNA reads TGTGCCAGCAGTCCCCGACCCCAAAATGAAGCTTTCTTT. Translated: CASSPRPQNEAFF.

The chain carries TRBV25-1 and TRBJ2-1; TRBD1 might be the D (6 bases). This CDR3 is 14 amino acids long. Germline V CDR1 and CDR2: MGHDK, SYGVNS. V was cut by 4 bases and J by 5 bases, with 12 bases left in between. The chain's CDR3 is CASSAQGRNNEQFF. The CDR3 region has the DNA TGTGCCAGCAGTGCACAGGGCAGGAACAATGAGCAGTTCTTC.

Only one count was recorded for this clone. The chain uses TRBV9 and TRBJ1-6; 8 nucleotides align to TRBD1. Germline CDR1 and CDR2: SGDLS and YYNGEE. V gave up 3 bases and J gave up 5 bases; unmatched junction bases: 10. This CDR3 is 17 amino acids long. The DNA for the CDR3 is TGTGCCAGCAGCGCAGAGGGACAGGTTCTGGATAATTCACCCCTCCACTTT. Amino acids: CASSAEGQVLDNSPLHF.

The CDR3 bases are TGTGCCAGCAGTTTTAGAGGAATGTTGCTCCACGAGCAGTACTTC. It specifies CASSFRGMLLHEQYF. The gene calls are TRBV28 and TRBJ2-7; D call uncertain. Deletions cut 3 bases from V and 5 bases from J, with 17 bases between. The germline V gene has CDR1 MDHEN and CDR2 SYDVKM. The CDR3 is 15 amino acids.

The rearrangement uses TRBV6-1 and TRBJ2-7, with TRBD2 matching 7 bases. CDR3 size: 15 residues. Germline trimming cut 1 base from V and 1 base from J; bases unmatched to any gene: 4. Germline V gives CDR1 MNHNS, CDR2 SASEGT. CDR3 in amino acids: CASSEDGGWSYEQYF. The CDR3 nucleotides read TGTGCCAGCAGTGAAGACGGGGGGTGGTCCTACGAGCAGTACTTC.

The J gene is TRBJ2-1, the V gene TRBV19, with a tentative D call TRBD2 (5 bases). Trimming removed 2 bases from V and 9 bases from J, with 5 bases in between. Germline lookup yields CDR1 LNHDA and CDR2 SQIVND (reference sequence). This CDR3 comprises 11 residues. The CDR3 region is CASSITSEQFF. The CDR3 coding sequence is TGTGCCAGTAGTATAACTAGTGAGCAGTTCTTC.

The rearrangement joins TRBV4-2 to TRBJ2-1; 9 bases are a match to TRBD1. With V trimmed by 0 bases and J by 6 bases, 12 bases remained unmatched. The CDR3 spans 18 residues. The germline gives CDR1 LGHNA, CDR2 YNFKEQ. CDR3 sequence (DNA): TGTGCCAGCAGCCAAGACGGTCTAGGGACAGGGTTCACCAATGAGCAGTTCTTC. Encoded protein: CASSQDGLGTGFTNEQFF.

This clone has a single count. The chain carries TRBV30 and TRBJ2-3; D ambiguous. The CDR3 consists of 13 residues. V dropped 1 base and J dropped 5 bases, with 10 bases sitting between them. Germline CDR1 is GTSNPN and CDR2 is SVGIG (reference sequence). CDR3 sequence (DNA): TGTGCCTGGAGTGAGGTACAGATAGATACGCAGTATTTT. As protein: CAWSEVQIDTQYF.

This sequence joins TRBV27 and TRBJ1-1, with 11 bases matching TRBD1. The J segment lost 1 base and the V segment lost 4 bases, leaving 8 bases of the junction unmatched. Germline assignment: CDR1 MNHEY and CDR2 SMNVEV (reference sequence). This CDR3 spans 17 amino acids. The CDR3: CASSSGTGGPKNTEAFF. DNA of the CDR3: TGTGCCAGCAGTTCCGGGACAGGGGGTCCGAAGAACACTGAAGCTTTCTTT.

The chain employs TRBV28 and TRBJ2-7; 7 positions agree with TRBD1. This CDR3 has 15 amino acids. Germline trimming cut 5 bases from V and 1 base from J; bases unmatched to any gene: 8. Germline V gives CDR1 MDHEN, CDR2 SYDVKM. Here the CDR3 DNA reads TGTGCCAGCAGTGATTTGACAGGGTTTTCCTACGAGCAGTACTTC. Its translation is CASSDLTGFSYEQYF.

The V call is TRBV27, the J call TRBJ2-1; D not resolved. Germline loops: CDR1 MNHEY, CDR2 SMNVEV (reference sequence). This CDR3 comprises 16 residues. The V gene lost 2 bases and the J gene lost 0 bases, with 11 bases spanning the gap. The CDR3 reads CASSLVASSSYNEQFF. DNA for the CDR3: TGTGCCAGCAGTTTAGTGGCCTCAAGCTCCTACAATGAGCAGTTCTTC.

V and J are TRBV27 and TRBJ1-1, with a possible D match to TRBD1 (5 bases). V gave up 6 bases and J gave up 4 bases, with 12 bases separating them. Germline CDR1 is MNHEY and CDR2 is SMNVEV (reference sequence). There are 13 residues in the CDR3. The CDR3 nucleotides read TGTGCCAGCAGGGTTGGTAGGGGCACTGAAGCTTTCTTT. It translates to CASRVGRGTEAFF.